The T cell receptor (delta chain) under discussion was sequenced for a study of Vδ1+ human thymocytes. The germline V gene has CDR1 TSWWSYY and CDR2 QGS. The CDR3 sequence is 23 residues long. The trim removed 1 base at V and 0 bases at J, leaving 26 bases unmatched. Findings and caveats of the study: Thymic TRG and TRD repertoires appeared highly polyclonal. Thymic delta-chain repertoires held 20% to 25% Vdelta2 sequences and few Vdelta3, despite high sort purity. TRG sequences recurred across donors, whereas TRD sequences stayed essentially private. Bulk repertoire data may be misinterpreted because of unexpected Vdelta2 sequences.

On this clone: The antigen remains unidentified. A much larger clone lies one base from this, so it may be a read error.

Sequences come from RNA converted to cDNA by reverse transcription. The CDR3 regions were amplified by multiplex PCR from V-gene primers to a constant-region primer. TCRdb used CATT to re-call clones from the multiplex PCR reads. The data contain about 25,000 delta-chain clones, 25% to 30% of them singletons. Input material: Vdelta1+ gamma-delta thymocytes from the thymus. Subset specified: FACS-sorted CD3+ TCRalphabeta- TCRVdelta1+ TCRVdelta2- thymocytes. This chain connects TRDV1 to TRDJ1; TRDD3 agrees at 7 bases. This TCR came from a boy less than two years old who had congenital heart surgery. The CDR3 here is CALGEPLRGLGAGEDPYTDKLIF. CDR3 bases: TGTGCTCTTGGGGAACCTCTACGCGGGCTGGGGGCCGGGGAGGACCCGTACACCGATAAACTCATCTTT.